Below, 30 T cell receptor beta chains from the same sample are listed, as sequenced in a study of blood T cell repertoires in COVID-19 (dated by TCRdb to 2020 to 2022). Libraries were made using the immunoSEQ multiplex PCR assay. Sourced from immuneACCESS, this table was stored by TCRdb with only in-frame sequences that have V and J called. A share of the clones is absent; for the studies checked, an unresolved V gene accounts for under half, and the remainder has no known explanation. This sample lists approximately 110,000 clones; less than 85% were detected once. Around 20% of the sample rests with the top ten. Sequences were obtained from peripheral blood. Every receptor here comes from a man in his sixties or seventies with active or convalescent COVID-19.

V usage is TRBV5-1 and J usage is TRBJ2-3; possible D gene TRBD2, 6 bases. CDR3 length equals 14 residues. Looked up from germline, CDR1 is SGHRS and CDR2 is YFSETQ. The V end lost 2 bases, the J end lost 6 bases, and 13 bases lay between the germline ends. The DNA for the CDR3 is TGCGCCAGCAGCTTAGAAGGTCGGGGGGATACGCAGTATTTT. This gives the protein CASSLEGRGDTQYF.

For the CDR3, the DNA is TGTGCCAGCAGCTTAGCCGGGACAGGGTATTCCGAGCAGTACTTC. Protein sequence: CASSLAGTGYSEQYF. This rearrangement joins TRBV11-2 to TRBJ2-7, with 9 bases lining up with TRBD1. CDR1 is SGHAT and CDR2 is FQNNGV in the germline V gene. The junction had 7 bases not matched to a gene; V was cut back by 1 base and J by 6 bases. The CDR3 length is 15 residues.

The genes are TRBV11-2 and TRBJ2-3; TRBD2 might be the D (5 bases). There are 15 residues in the CDR3. Germline CDR1 and CDR2: SGHAT and FQNNGV. Trimming removed 5 bases at V and 0 bases at J, with 12 bases between. The CDR3 DNA sequence: TGTGCCAGCAGCCCGACGGGGAGAAGCACAGATACGCAGTATTTT. This translates into CASSPTGRSTDTQYF.

The sample holds a few counts of this clone. Other nucleotide sequences from this sample produce the same CDR3. The chain employs TRBV5-1 and TRBJ1-1; D might be TRBD1 (6 bases). This CDR3 has 14 residues. Per the germline V gene, CDR1 is SGHRS and CDR2 is YFSETQ. The V end lost 2 bases, the J end lost 4 bases, and 12 bases lay between the germline ends. CDR3: CASSFGRGTTEAFF. In nucleotides, the CDR3 is TGCGCCAGCAGCTTCGGCAGGGGAACCACTGAAGCTTTCTTT.

The genes are TRBV5-1 and TRBJ1-3; a weak D match, TRBD1 (5 bases). The CDR3 consists of 15 residues. Germline V lookup: CDR1 SGHRS, CDR2 YFSETQ. Trimming took off 0 bases at V and 0 bases at J, with 7 bases between the two ends. CDR3 sequence: CASSLGQSSGNTIYF. In DNA form, the CDR3 reads TGCGCCAGCAGCTTGGGACAGAGCTCTGGAAACACCATATATTTT.

The V gene is TRBV10-3, the J gene TRBJ1-1; D is unresolved. The germline V and J ends were trimmed by 5 bases and 1 base, with 8 bases remaining between them. There are 13 residues in the CDR3. The V gene's germline CDR1 is ENHRY and CDR2 SYGVKD. The CDR3 spells CAISTTKNTEAFF. As DNA, the CDR3 is TGTGCCATCAGTACCACTAAGAACACTGAAGCTTTCTTT.

CDR3 loop: CASSQWDSDYGYTF. The CDR3, as DNA: TGTGCCAGCAGCCAATGGGACAGTGACTATGGCTACACCTTC. The gene calls are TRBV7-9 and TRBJ1-2; TRBD1 matches at 7 bases. V lost 5 bases to trimming and J lost 3 bases; unmatched junction nucleotides: 6. From germline, CDR1 is SEHNR and CDR2 FQNEAQ (reference sequence). The CDR3 extends over 14 amino acids.

V is TRBV14 and J is TRBJ2-3, with 8 positions matching TRBD2. J lost 8 bases, V lost 6 bases, and 22 bases had no gene match. The germline CDR1 and CDR2 sequences are SGHDN and FVKESK. This CDR3 has 18 amino acids. The CDR3 nucleotides read TGTGCCAGCAGTCCTAAGCCCGCGGGACTAGGGGTTGTGGTTACGCAGTATTTT. As protein: CASSPKPAGLGVVVTQYF.

The rearrangement joins TRBV19 to TRBJ1-1; D remains ambiguous. The germline CDR1 and CDR2 sequences are LNHDA and SQIVND (reference sequence). This CDR3 comprises 13 residues. V was shortened by 2 bases and J by 4 bases, with 8 bases between the two germline ends. This CDR3 reads CASSIRESTEAFF. The CDR3 region has the DNA TGTGCCAGTAGTATAAGGGAGTCCACTGAAGCTTTCTTT.

The chain joins TRBV14 to TRBJ2-2; 12 bases align to TRBD1. Losses at the gene ends were 3 bases for V and 6 bases for J; bases not matched to a gene: 5. Germline CDR1 and CDR2: SGHDN and FVKESK. This CDR3 is built from 16 residues. The CDR3 bases are TGTGCCAGCAGCCATCCGGGACAGGGGGCCCCCGGGGAGCTGTTTTTT. It yields the protein CASSHPGQGAPGELFF.

V gene TRBV24-1 combines with J gene TRBJ1-5; no clear D. Deletions cut 2 bases from V and 5 bases from J, with 12 bases between. Germline CDR1 and CDR2: KGHDR and SFDVKD. The CDR3 spans 15 residues. This chain's CDR3 is CATSDSRPGDQPQHF. CDR3 coding DNA: TGTGCCACCAGTGATTCCAGGCCCGGGGATCAGCCCCAGCATTTT.

This clone was seen a handful of times. The gene calls are TRBV7-2 and TRBJ1-2, with 7 positions matching TRBD1. The length of the CDR3 is 15 residues. In germline, CDR1 is SGHTA, CDR2 FQGNSA. Unmatched junction bases numbered 5, after V lost 1 base and J lost 3 bases. CDR3 region: CASSLGQGLYYGYTF. CDR3 DNA sequence: TGTGCCAGCAGCTTAGGACAGGGCCTGTACTATGGCTACACCTTC.

The CDR3 protein is CASSALLAGVNEQFF. Written as DNA, the CDR3 is TGTGCCAGCAGTGCCCTCCTAGCGGGGGTTAATGAGCAGTTCTTC. The V and J genes are TRBV25-1 and TRBJ2-1; TRBD2 agrees at 10 bases. The CDR3 runs to 15 residues. Unmatched junction bases numbered 7, after V lost 4 bases and J lost 7 bases. Germline V gene data show CDR1 as MGHDK and CDR2 as SYGVNS.

The chain has TRBV5-1 and TRBJ2-2; 8 bases agree with TRBD1. Trimming took 1 base from V and 4 from J; bases not matched to a gene: 12. The CDR3 is made up of 18 amino acids. Germline V gives CDR1 SGHRS, CDR2 YFSETQ. The CDR3, as DNA: TGCGCCAGCAGCTTGTTAGTAATCGGACAGGGAGCCACCGGGGAGCTGTTTTTT. Residues: CASSLLVIGQGATGELFF.

A few counts support this clone. V is TRBV5-1 and J is TRBJ1-5; no reliable D call. The germline V gene has CDR1 SGHRS and CDR2 YFSETQ. V lost 0 bases and J lost 4, with 8 bases in between. This CDR3 has 14 residues. This CDR3 reads CASSLVAGNQPQHF. As DNA, the CDR3 is TGCGCCAGCAGCTTGGTGGCGGGGAATCAGCCCCAGCATTTT. Drawing the rest from reference TRBV5-1 and TRBJ1-5, the complete variable domain is KAGVTQTPRYLIKTRGQQVTLSCSPISGHRSVSWYQQTPGQGLQFLFEYFSETQRNKGNFPGRFSGRQFSNSRSEMNVSTLELGDSALYLCASSLVAGNQPQHFGDGTRLSIL.

In DNA, the CDR3 is TGTGCCAGCAGCCGGAGCGGGAGAGGGTCCTACAATGAGCAGTTCTTC. This gives the protein CASSRSGRGSYNEQFF. The chain combines TRBV5-4 with TRBJ2-1; 8 positions match TRBD2. The CDR3 is made up of 16 amino acids. Trimming took 4 bases from V and 1 from J; bases not matched to a gene: 7. CDR1 is SGHNT and CDR2 is YYREEE in the germline V gene (reference sequence).

V is TRBV10-3 and J is TRBJ2-1; TRBD1 might be the D (7 bases). The CDR3 runs 13 residues. Deletions cut 6 bases from V and 9 bases from J, with 15 bases between. Germline V lookup: CDR1 ENHRY, CDR2 SYGVKD. CDR3: CAIREGQRSEQFF. CDR3 bases: TGTGCCATCAGGGAGGGACAGAGGAGTGAGCAGTTCTTC.

Comment on this clone: The identical CDR3 is also encoded by other nucleotide sequences in the sample. The chain uses TRBV24-1 and TRBJ2-3, with D maybe TRBD2 (5 bases). The CDR3 has 13 amino acids. V was shortened by 5 bases and J by 0 bases, with 5 bases between the two germline ends. Germline V gene lookup returns CDR1 KGHDR and CDR2 SFDVKD. The CDR3 reads CATSAGSTDTQYF. The CDR3 coding sequence is TGTGCCACCAGTGCGGGGAGCACAGATACGCAGTATTTT.

The chain has TRBV19 and TRBJ2-7; D not resolved. Germline CDR1 reads LNHDA; CDR2 reads SQIVND (reference sequence). There are 13 residues in the CDR3. The germline V and J ends were trimmed by 10 bases and 0 bases, with 13 bases remaining between them. CDR3 region: CATSGASSYEQYF. CDR3 DNA sequence: TGTGCCACCTCGGGTGCCTCCTCCTACGAGCAGTACTTC.

The chain combines TRBV24-1 with TRBJ1-5; D is uncertain. Germline-derived CDR1 and CDR2 are KGHDR and SFDVKD. Trimming left V 3 bases short and J 7 bases short, with 6 bases between. The CDR3 consists of 12 residues. The DNA for the CDR3 is TGTGCCACCAGTGATGGGCGCCAGCCCCAGCATTTT. It codes for CATSDGRQPQHF.

The CDR3 sequence: CASSRDRGTEAFF. The CDR3 coding sequence is TGTGCCAGCAGTAGGGACAGGGGCACTGAAGCTTTCTTT. This chain connects TRBV2 to TRBJ1-1; 10 nucleotides match TRBD1. CDR1 and CDR2 from the germline V gene are SNHLY and FYNNEI. Unmatched junction bases numbered 1, after V lost 5 bases and J lost 4 bases. The CDR3 spans 13 residues.

V gene TRBV28 combines with J gene TRBJ1-2; a possible D gene is TRBD1 (5 bases). The length of the CDR3 is 14 residues. V lost 3 bases and J lost 2, with 10 bases in between. CDR1 and CDR2 (germline): MDHEN, SYDVKM. The CDR3 loop is CASSLAGPNYGYTF. CDR3 in DNA: TGTGCCAGCAGTTTGGCAGGGCCCAACTATGGCTACACCTTC.

The V gene is TRBV11-2, the J gene TRBJ1-4, with 7 bases lining up with TRBD1. In germline, CDR1 is SGHAT, CDR2 FQNNGV. CDR3 length: 18 amino acids. V lost 1 base and J lost 4; bases outside the gene matches: 12. The CDR3 DNA is TGTGCCAGCAGCTTAGCTGCGGGACAGCGCCCTGGTAATGAAAAACTGTTTTTT. As protein: CASSLAAGQRPGNEKLFF.

The chain couples TRBV3-1 (or the pseudogene TRBV3-2) to TRBJ2-5; 10 bases line up with TRBD2. CDR3 length: 18 residues. Trimming took 5 bases from V and 0 from J; bases not matched to a gene: 12. Germline V gene data show CDR1 as LGHDT and CDR2 as YNNKEL (reference sequence). As DNA, the CDR3 is TGTGCCAGCAGCGCTCACCCCCAAGCGGGAGGGAACCAAGAGACCCAGTACTTC. Translation gives CASSAHPQAGGNQETQYF.

The rearrangement uses TRBV6-1 and TRBJ2-3, with D possibly TRBD2 on 5 matching bases. Germline V gene data show CDR1 as MNHNS and CDR2 as SASEGT. CDR3 length equals 16 residues. The germline V and J ends were trimmed by 4 bases and 4 bases, with 18 bases remaining between them. Here the CDR3 DNA reads TGTGCCAGCAGTGGGAGAGGGAGTGGTGTGGCAGATACGCAGTATTTT. Its translation: CASSGRGSGVADTQYF.

This chain uses TRBV7-3 with TRBJ2-4, with a weak D call TRBD1 (6 bases). V lost 0 bases, J lost 8 bases, and 8 bases lay in between. This CDR3 region has 13 residues. Germline V gives CDR1 SGHTA, CDR2 FQGTGA. The DNA for the CDR3 is TGTGCCAGCAGCTTAACCAACAGGGACATTCAGTACTTC. Encoded protein: CASSLTNRDIQYF.

The V and J genes are TRBV5-4 and TRBJ2-7, with 9 positions matching TRBD1. CDR1 SGHNT and CDR2 YYREEE come from the germline V gene (reference sequence). J gave up 3 bases and V 4 bases, and 5 bases lay outside the gene matches. There are 14 residues in the CDR3. CDR3 DNA sequence: TGTGCCAGCAGCCCAGACAGGGGGGACTACGAGCAGTACTTC. Translated: CASSPDRGDYEQYF.

DNA of the CDR3: TGTGCCAGCAGCTGGGGAGGGGGAGGCACTGAAGCTTTCTTT. This gives the protein CASSWGGGGTEAFF. The chain uses TRBV5-4 and TRBJ1-1; tentatively, D is TRBD1 (6 bases). The CDR3 has 14 residues. V was clipped by 3 bases and J by 4 bases, with 13 bases between them. Germline lookup yields CDR1 SGHNT and CDR2 YYREEE (reference sequence).

The rearrangement uses TRBV6-4 and TRBJ2-1, with unresolved D. In germline, CDR1 is MRHNA, CDR2 SNTAGT. The CDR3 is 15 residues long. Trimming cost V 2 bases and J 6 bases, with 14 bases left between them. CDR3 protein: CASSDRPLGRNEQFF. Written as DNA, the CDR3 is TGTGCCAGCAGTGACCGCCCCCTTGGGCGCAATGAGCAGTTCTTC.

The chain links TRBV29-1 to TRBJ2-7; the D gene is possibly TRBD2 (6 bases). The V end was cut by 1 base, the J end by 0 bases, with 13 bases between. CDR1 is SQVTM and CDR2 is ANQGSEA in the germline V gene. The CDR3 covers 15 residues. The chain's CDR3 is CSVEAFSGSSYEQYF. The DNA for the CDR3 is TGCAGCGTTGAAGCCTTCTCCGGGAGCTCCTACGAGCAGTACTTC.